Below are 2 T cell receptor beta chains sequenced from a single sample in a study of shared T cell receptors in the human thymus. Profiled with immunoSEQ multiplex PCR; TCRdb holds only in-frame clones, not every one. Here the sample spans over 450,000 clones, 78% being singletons. The same sample was also studied in work on human thymus T cells.

The material sequenced was thymocytes. The receptor set was obtained from a boy in the first two years of life with a congenital heart defect.

The V and J genes are TRBV7-2 and TRBJ1-5, with no clear D. V was shortened by 7 bases and J by 1 base, with 8 bases between the two germline ends. The CDR3 extends over 13 amino acids. CDR1 and CDR2 (germline): SGHTA, FQGNSA. CDR3 protein: CASTPGSNQPQHF. CDR3 coding DNA: TGTGCCAGCACCCCGGGGAGCAATCAGCCCCAGCATTTT.

V and J are TRBV25-1 and TRBJ2-7; 7 bases align to TRBD1. V shed 3 bases and J 2 bases; nucleotides not matched to a gene: 7. The length of the CDR3 is 15 residues. Germline CDR1 is MGHDK and CDR2 is SYGVNS. DNA for the CDR3: TGTGCCAGCAGTGACCCCGGACAGGTACCCTACGAGCAGTACTTC. Translation gives CASSDPGQVPYEQYF.